This TCR beta chain is drawn from a study of T cells in tuberculosis. On the study more broadly: This South African cohort compared adolescents with or without latent tuberculosis against adults with active tuberculosis. Study results and caveats: Active tuberculosis patients had shorter CDR3-alpha; the beta difference was nonsignificant.

With regard to this clone: The antigen is undetermined.

Sequencing used immunoSEQ multiplex PCR; TCRdb keeps in-frame clones, though not all of them. This sample has more than 20,000 clones, with approximately 92% found just once. V was cut by 3 bases and J by 7 bases, with 12 bases left in between. Germline-derived CDR1 and CDR2 are MDHEN and SYDVKM. The CDR3 sequence is 14 residues long. The rearrangement links TRBV28 to TRBJ1-4; D may be TRBD1 (5 bases). Input material: PBMCs. This receptor was obtained from a donor aged 10 to 29 with latent tuberculosis or without tuberculosis infection. The DNA for the CDR3 is TGTGCCAGCAGTTTCGGTGGACATGGTGAAAAACTGTTTTTT. Amino acid sequence: CASSFGGHGEKLFF.